These 27 T cell receptor beta chains share one sample of origin, sequenced in a study of cytomegalovirus exposure and HLA in healthy donors. PCR involved 60 Vbeta and 13 Jbeta primers. Here immunoSEQ multiplex PCR was the method, and the copy in TCRdb shows in-frame clones only, minus some. The sample records about 160,000 clones, roughly 84% being singletons. Sequencing was performed on PBMCs. The receptors here all came from a man between 18 and 29 years old in good health and CMV-seropositive.

In the case of this clone: The junction shows a germline mismatch at one end, possibly a read error. This chain uses TRBV10-1 with TRBJ1-2, with D possibly TRBD1 on 6 matching bases. Germline assignment: CDR1 WNHNN and CDR2 SYGVQD (reference sequence). There are 12 residues in the CDR3. For the CDR3, the DNA is TGCGCCAGCAGTGACAGGACAGTCCAGCTTTACTTC. Translation gives CASSDRTVQLYF.

The gene calls are TRBV2 and TRBJ2-3, with 7 bases lining up with TRBD2. V gave up 4 bases and J gave up 4 bases; unmatched junction bases: 8. This CDR3 contains 15 residues. Germline V gene sequence: CDR1 SNHLY, CDR2 FYNNEI. CDR3: CASSAYREGSDTQYF. In DNA form, the CDR3 reads TGTGCCAGCAGTGCTTATAGGGAGGGATCAGATACGCAGTATTTT.

The chain combines TRBV5-6 with TRBJ1-6; 9 nucleotides line up with TRBD1. J lost 7 bases, V lost 5 bases, and 7 bases had no gene match. CDR3 length: 15 amino acids. Germline-derived CDR1 and CDR2 are SGHDT and YYEEEE. This CDR3 reads CASRGTGTGNSPLHF. CDR3 sequence (DNA): TGTGCCAGCAGAGGGACCGGGACAGGGAATTCACCCCTCCACTTT.

V is TRBV6-5 and J is TRBJ1-2; D remains ambiguous. The length of the CDR3 is 14 residues. V lost 0 bases and J lost 1, with 6 bases in between. Germline CDR1 MNHEY, CDR2 SVGAGI. CDR3 DNA: TGTGCCAGCAGTTACTCGAGTTATAACTATGGCTACACCTTC. It codes for CASSYSSYNYGYTF.

This chain connects TRBV7-6 to TRBJ2-1; perhaps TRBD1 as D (6 bases). Germline V lookup: CDR1 SGHVS, CDR2 FNYEAQ. The V gene lost 0 bases and the J gene lost 3 bases, with 27 bases spanning the gap. This CDR3 comprises 21 residues. Here the CDR3 DNA reads TGTGCCAGCAGCTTAGCCCCCAGGGGCCCTCTCTCGCTACGAGGCTACAATGAGCAGTTCTTC. Translated, it gives CASSLAPRGPLSLRGYNEQFF.

The chain carries TRBV6-5 and TRBJ2-1; 9 bases align to TRBD2. The CDR3 loop spans 15 amino acids. J was trimmed by 7 bases and V by 6 bases; bases with no gene match: 10. The germline V gene has CDR1 MNHEY and CDR2 SVGAGI. The CDR3 loop is CASRGVAGEVNEQFF. The CDR3 bases are TGTGCCAGCAGGGGGGTAGCGGGGGAGGTGAATGAGCAGTTCTTC.

The chain links TRBV29-1 to TRBJ1-1; possibly TRBD1 for D (6 bases). This CDR3 contains 12 residues. V was clipped by 6 bases and J by 5 bases, with 13 bases between them. Looked up from germline, CDR1 is SQVTM and CDR2 is ANQGSEA. The chain's CDR3 is CSVQQGVTEAFF. Here the CDR3 DNA reads TGCAGCGTCCAACAGGGTGTGACTGAAGCTTTCTTT.

The chain has TRBV9 and TRBJ2-3; 10 bases match TRBD2. The CDR3 contains 16 residues. With 0 bases clipped from V and 4 bases from J, the junction kept 5 bases outside the gene matches. Germline values: CDR1 SGDLS, CDR2 YYNGEE. CDR3 residues: CASSVDPSGGADTQYF. CDR3 sequence (DNA): TGTGCCAGCAGCGTAGATCCTAGCGGGGGCGCAGATACGCAGTATTTT.

The chain has TRBV6-1 and TRBJ2-1; 9 nucleotides agree with TRBD1. The V gene end was trimmed by 7 bases and the J gene end by 3 bases; junction bases not matched to a gene: 4. This CDR3 has 14 residues. Germline V CDR1 and CDR2: MNHNS, SASEGT. The CDR3 region is CASTDRGHYNEQFF. For the CDR3, the DNA is TGTGCCAGCACGGACAGGGGACACTACAATGAGCAGTTCTTC.

Note on this clone: The junction and the germline gene differ at one end; a read error may be behind it. J is TRBJ2-6 and V is TRBV4-3; possibly TRBD2 for D (6 bases). The germline gives CDR1 LGHNA, CDR2 YSLEER. The length of the CDR3 is 16 residues. CDR3: CASSQDVGTGANGLTF. CDR3 DNA sequence: TGCGCCAGCAGCCAAGATGTAGGGACTGGGGCCAACGGCCTGACTTTC.

CDR3 nucleotides: TGTGCCATCAGTGAGCCAGGGAATCAGCCCCAGCATTTT. Its translation is CAISEPGNQPQHF. The chain joins TRBV10-3 to TRBJ1-5, with D perhaps TRBD1 (5 bases). The CDR3 loop spans 13 amino acids. Germline V gene data show CDR1 as ENHRY and CDR2 as SYGVKD. V dropped 2 bases and J dropped 4 bases, with 6 bases sitting between them.

The chain couples TRBV9 to TRBJ2-3, with D maybe TRBD2 (6 bases). Germline V gene lookup returns CDR1 SGDLS and CDR2 YYNGEE. V dropped 4 bases and J dropped 3 bases, with 12 bases sitting between them. This CDR3 has 14 residues. The CDR3 region has the DNA TGTGCCAGCAGCAACACTAGCAGGACAGATACGCAGTATTTT. Translated, it gives CASSNTSRTDTQYF.

The chain joins TRBV9 to TRBJ1-2; TRBD1 is a possible D gene (6 bases). Germline V gene lookup returns CDR1 SGDLS and CDR2 YYNGEE. Trimming stripped 0 bases from V and 4 bases from J, with 10 bases between. The CDR3 is 14 amino acids. This CDR3 reads CASSVGTGSYGYTF. The CDR3 DNA is TGTGCCAGCAGCGTAGGCACAGGGAGCTATGGCTACACCTTC.

This rearrangement joins TRBV7-9 to TRBJ2-6; D possibly corresponds to TRBD1 (6 bases). The germline gives CDR1 SEHNR, CDR2 FQNEAQ (reference sequence). This CDR3 region has 19 residues. V lost 7 bases and J 0 bases, leaving 22 bases between the germline ends. The CDR3 bases are TGTGCCAGCAAGAAAACTCTTAGGACAGCAAGCTCTGGGGCCAACGTCCTGACTTTC. This encodes CASKKTLRTASSGANVLTF.

The chain links TRBV5-6 to TRBJ2-3; tentatively, D is TRBD1 (6 bases). V was clipped by 9 bases and J by 4 bases, with 12 bases between them. Germline V CDR1 and CDR2: SGHDT, YYEEEE. This CDR3 has 12 amino acids. In nucleotides, the CDR3 is TGTGCCACCGCTAGGGGGTCAGATACGCAGTATTTT. This encodes CATARGSDTQYF.

CDR3 region: CASSSLPATIYEQFF. In DNA form, the CDR3 reads TGTGCCAGCAGCTCCCTCCCCGCCACAATTTATGAGCAGTTCTTC. J is TRBJ2-1 and V is TRBV6-5; D unclear. Germline-derived CDR1 and CDR2 are MNHEY and SVGAGI. Trimming took off 6 bases at V and 8 bases at J, with 20 bases between the two ends. The CDR3 length is 15 residues.

The chain joins TRBV5-1 to TRBJ2-5; 8 nucleotides line up with TRBD2. The V gene's germline CDR1 is SGHRS and CDR2 YFSETQ. This CDR3 is built from 18 residues. V was pared by 2 bases and J by 1 base, with 13 bases of the junction left unmatched. CDR3 amino acids: CASSFWFLGGGTQETQYF. CDR3 DNA sequence: TGCGCCAGCAGCTTCTGGTTCCTCGGGGGGGGGACCCAAGAGACCCAGTACTTC. Filled out from reference TRBV5-1 and TRBJ2-5, the complete variable domain reads KAGVTQTPRYLIKTRGQQVTLSCSPISGHRSVSWYQQTPGQGLQFLFEYFSETQRNKGNFPGRFSGRQFSNSRSEMNVSTLELGDSALYLCASSFWFLGGGTQETQYFGPGTRLLVL.

J is TRBJ1-1 and V is TRBV10-3; possibly TRBD1 for D (5 bases). V was clipped by 2 bases and J by 7 bases, with 11 bases between them. The CDR3 runs to 13 residues. Germline V CDR1 and CDR2: ENHRY, SYGVKD. DNA of the CDR3: TGTGCCATCAGTGAGGGGGGGGTAGGTGAAGCTTTCTTT. As protein: CAISEGGVGEAFF.

The J gene is TRBJ1-1, the V gene TRBV4-3, with D possibly being TRBD1 (5 bases). Germline values: CDR1 LGHNA, CDR2 YSLEER. The V end was cut by 0 bases, the J end by 4 bases, with 12 bases between. The CDR3 is 15 amino acids. For the CDR3, the DNA is TGCGCCAGCAGCCAAGAAGGAGGGGTGGGCACTGAAGCTTTCTTT. Translation: CASSQEGGVGTEAFF.

J is TRBJ2-5 and V is TRBV7-8; D is possibly TRBD2 (6 bases). CDR3 length: 15 amino acids. Trimming cost V 1 base and J 5 bases, with 14 bases left between them. Germline assignment: CDR1 SGHVS and CDR2 FQNEAQ. The chain's CDR3 is CASSLDTSKLETQYF. The CDR3 DNA follows: TGTGCCAGCAGCTTAGATACTAGCAAATTGGAGACCCAGTACTTC.

The rearrangement joins TRBV6-5 to TRBJ1-2; 10 bases agree with TRBD1. This CDR3 comprises 15 residues. The trim removed 2 bases at V and 6 bases at J, leaving 6 bases unmatched. Germline CDR1 is MNHEY and CDR2 is SVGAGI. CDR3 sequence reads: CASSYGTGVFDGYTF. The CDR3 coding sequence is TGTGCCAGCAGTTACGGGACAGGGGTTTTCGATGGCTACACCTTC.

The V gene is TRBV19, the J gene TRBJ1-5; tentatively, D is TRBD1 (5 bases). This CDR3 is built from 14 residues. V dropped 4 bases and J dropped 0 bases, with 7 bases sitting between them. The germline CDR1 and CDR2 sequences are LNHDA and SQIVND (reference sequence). CDR3 coding DNA: TGTGCCAGTAGTAGCAGGGTTAGCAATCAGCCCCAGCATTTT. Translated, it gives CASSSRVSNQPQHF.

The CDR3 region is CASSIGDRADEQYF. The DNA of the CDR3 is TGTGCCAGTAGTATTGGGGACAGGGCGGACGAGCAGTACTTC. The gene calls are TRBV19 and TRBJ2-7; 9 nucleotides line up with TRBD1. CDR3 size: 14 residues. The ends lost 3 bases at V and 5 bases at J; junction bases unmatched: 5. The germline CDR1 and CDR2 sequences are LNHDA and SQIVND (reference sequence).

The J gene is TRBJ2-7, the V gene TRBV27, with TRBD2 as a possible D gene (5 bases). The CDR3 is made up of 15 amino acids. V lost 2 bases and J lost 0, with 11 bases in between. Germline V lookup: CDR1 MNHEY, CDR2 SMNVEV (reference sequence). The CDR3 region is CASSLAEGFSYEQYF. The CDR3 nucleotides read TGTGCCAGCAGTTTAGCCGAGGGTTTCTCCTACGAGCAGTACTTC.

This chain links TRBV10-3 with TRBJ2-7, with 7 nucleotides matching TRBD2. This CDR3 has 14 amino acids. CDR1 and CDR2 from the germline V gene are ENHRY and SYGVKD. The trim removed 0 bases at V and 3 bases at J, leaving 2 bases unmatched. CDR3 sequence (DNA): TGTGCCATCAGTGAGTCGGGGACTAACTACGAGCAGTACTTC. The encoded protein is CAISESGTNYEQYF.

The V call is TRBV7-9, the J call TRBJ2-3; D gene ambiguous. Trimming took 1 base from V and 7 from J, leaving 6 bases between them. Germline-derived CDR1 and CDR2 are SEHNR and FQNEAQ (reference sequence). This CDR3 has 12 amino acids. The DNA of the CDR3 is TGTGCCAGCAGCTTAGACAGCAATACGCAGTATTTT. Translation: CASSLDSNTQYF.

The chain couples TRBV6-1 to TRBJ2-2, with TRBD1 identical over 12 bases. J was trimmed by 2 bases and V by 6 bases; bases with no gene match: 1. From germline, CDR1 is MNHNS and CDR2 SASEGT. The CDR3 has 15 residues. This CDR3 is CASRGQGANTGELFF. The CDR3 nucleotides read TGTGCCAGCAGGGGACAGGGGGCTAACACCGGGGAGCTGTTTTTT.